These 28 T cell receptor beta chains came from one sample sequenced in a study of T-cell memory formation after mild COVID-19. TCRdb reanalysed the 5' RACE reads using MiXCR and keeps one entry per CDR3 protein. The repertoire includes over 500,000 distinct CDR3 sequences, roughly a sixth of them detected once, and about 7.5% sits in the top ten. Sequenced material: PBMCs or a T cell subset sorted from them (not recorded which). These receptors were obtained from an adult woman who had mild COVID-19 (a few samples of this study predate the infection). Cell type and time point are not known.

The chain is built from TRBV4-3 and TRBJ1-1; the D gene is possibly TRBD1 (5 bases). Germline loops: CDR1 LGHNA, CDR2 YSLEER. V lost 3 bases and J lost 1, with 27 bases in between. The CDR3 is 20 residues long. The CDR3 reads CASSHLPGGFQDKWNTEAFF. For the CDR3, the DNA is TGCGCCAGCAGCCACCTTCCGGGTGGGTTCCAGGACAAATGGAACACTGAAGCTTTCTTT.

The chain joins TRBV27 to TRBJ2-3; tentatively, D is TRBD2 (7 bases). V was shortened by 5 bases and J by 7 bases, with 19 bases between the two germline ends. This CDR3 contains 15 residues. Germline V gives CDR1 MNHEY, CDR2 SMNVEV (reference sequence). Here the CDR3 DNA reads TGTGCCAGCAGTGGCTACAGGGAGGGCGGGAATACGCAGTATTTT. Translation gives CASSGYREGGNTQYF.

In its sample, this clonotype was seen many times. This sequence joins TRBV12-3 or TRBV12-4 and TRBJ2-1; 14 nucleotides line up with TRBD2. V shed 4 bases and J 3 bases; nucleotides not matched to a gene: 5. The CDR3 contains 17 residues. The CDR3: CASSSRTSGRLYNEQFF. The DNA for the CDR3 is TGTGCCAGCAGTTCCCGGACTAGCGGGAGGCTCTACAATGAGCAGTTCTTC.

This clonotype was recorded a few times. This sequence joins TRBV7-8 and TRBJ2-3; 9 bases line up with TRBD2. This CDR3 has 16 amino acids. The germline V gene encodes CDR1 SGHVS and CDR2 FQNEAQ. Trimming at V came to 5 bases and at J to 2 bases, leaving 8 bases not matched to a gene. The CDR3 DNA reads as TGTGCCAGCAGCCTCAGGCTAGCGGGGAACACAGATACGCAGTATTTT. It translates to CASSLRLAGNTDTQYF. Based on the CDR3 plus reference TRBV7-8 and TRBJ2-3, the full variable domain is GAGVSQSPRYKVAKRGQDVALRCDPISGHVSLFWYQQALGQGPEFLTYFQNEAQLDKSGLPSDRFFAERPEGSVSTLKIQRTQQEDSAVYLCASSLRLAGNTDTQYFGPGTRLTVL.

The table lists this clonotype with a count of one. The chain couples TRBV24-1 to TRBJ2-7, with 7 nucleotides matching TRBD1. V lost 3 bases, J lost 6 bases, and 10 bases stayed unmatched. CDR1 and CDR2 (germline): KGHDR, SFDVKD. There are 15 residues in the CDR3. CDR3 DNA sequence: TGTGCCACCAGTGATGGGGGACAGCTCTCTGGCGAGCAGTACTTC. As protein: CATSDGGQLSGEQYF.

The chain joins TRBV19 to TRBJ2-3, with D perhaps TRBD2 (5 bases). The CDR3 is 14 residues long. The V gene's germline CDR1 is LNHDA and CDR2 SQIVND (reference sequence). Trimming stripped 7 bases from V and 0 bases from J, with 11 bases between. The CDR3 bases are TGTGCCAGTAAGGGCGGGCCTAGCACAGATACGCAGTATTTT. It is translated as CASKGGPSTDTQYF.

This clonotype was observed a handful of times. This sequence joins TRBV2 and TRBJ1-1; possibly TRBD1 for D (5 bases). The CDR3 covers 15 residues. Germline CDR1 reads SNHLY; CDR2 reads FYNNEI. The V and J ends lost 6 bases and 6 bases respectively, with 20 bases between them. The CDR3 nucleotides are TGTGCCAGCAGCCGGACGGCCCTGGGGGGGGCTGAAGCTTTCTTT. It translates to CASSRTALGGAEAFF.

In nucleotides, the CDR3 is TGTGCCAGCAGTTCGGTCCGTGAGCAGTTCTTC. It is translated as CASSSVREQFF. The chain uses TRBV12-3 or TRBV12-4 and TRBJ2-1; D ambiguous. There are 11 residues in the CDR3. V was cut by 4 bases and J by 9 bases, with 7 bases left in between.

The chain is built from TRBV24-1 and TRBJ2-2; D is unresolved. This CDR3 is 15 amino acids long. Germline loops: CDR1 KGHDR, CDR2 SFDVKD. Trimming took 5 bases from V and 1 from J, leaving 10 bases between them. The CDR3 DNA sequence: TGTGCCACCAGTGTCGGACGGATGAACACCGGGGAGCTGTTTTTT. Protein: CATSVGRMNTGELFF.

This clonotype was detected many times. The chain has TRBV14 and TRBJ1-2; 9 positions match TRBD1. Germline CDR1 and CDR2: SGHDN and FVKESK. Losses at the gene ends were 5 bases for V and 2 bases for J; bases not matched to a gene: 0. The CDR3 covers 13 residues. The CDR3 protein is CASSGTGNYGYTF. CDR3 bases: TGTGCCAGCAGCGGGACAGGGAACTATGGCTACACCTTC.

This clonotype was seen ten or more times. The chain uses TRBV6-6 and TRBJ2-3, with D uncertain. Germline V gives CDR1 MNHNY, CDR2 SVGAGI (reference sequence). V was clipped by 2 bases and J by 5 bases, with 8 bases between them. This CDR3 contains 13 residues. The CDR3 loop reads CASSYRPGDTQYF. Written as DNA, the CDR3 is TGTGCCAGCAGTTACCGTCCAGGAGATACGCAGTATTTT.

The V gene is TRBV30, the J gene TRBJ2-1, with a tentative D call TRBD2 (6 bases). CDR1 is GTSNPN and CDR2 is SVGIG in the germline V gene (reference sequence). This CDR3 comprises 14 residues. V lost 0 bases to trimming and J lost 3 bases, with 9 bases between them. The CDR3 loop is CAWSVSGGYNEQFF. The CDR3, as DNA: TGTGCCTGGAGTGTTAGCGGAGGCTACAATGAGCAGTTCTTC. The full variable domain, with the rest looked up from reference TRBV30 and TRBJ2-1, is SQTIHQWPATLVQPVGSPLSLECTVEGTSNPNLYWYRQAAGRGLQLLFYSVGIGQISSEVPQNLSASRPQDRQFILSSKKLLLSDSGFYLCAWSVSGGYNEQFFGPGTRLTVL.

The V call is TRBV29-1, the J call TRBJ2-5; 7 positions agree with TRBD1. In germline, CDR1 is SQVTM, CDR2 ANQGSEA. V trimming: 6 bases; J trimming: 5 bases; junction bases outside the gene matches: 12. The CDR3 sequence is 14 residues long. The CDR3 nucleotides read TGCAGCGTAAATACGGGACAGCGTTTGGAGACCCAGTACTTC. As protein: CSVNTGQRLETQYF.

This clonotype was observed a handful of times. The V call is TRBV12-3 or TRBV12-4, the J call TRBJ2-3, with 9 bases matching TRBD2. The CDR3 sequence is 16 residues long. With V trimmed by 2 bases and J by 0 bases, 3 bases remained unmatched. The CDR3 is CASSLMAGGSTDTQYF. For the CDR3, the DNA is TGTGCCAGCAGTTTAATGGCGGGAGGGAGCACAGATACGCAGTATTTT.

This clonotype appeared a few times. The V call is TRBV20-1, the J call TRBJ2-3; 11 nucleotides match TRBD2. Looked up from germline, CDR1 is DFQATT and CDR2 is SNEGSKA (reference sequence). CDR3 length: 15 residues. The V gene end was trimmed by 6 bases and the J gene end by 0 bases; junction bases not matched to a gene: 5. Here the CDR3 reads CSAEGLAASTDTQYF. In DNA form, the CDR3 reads TGCAGTGCCGAGGGACTAGCGGCTAGCACAGATACGCAGTATTTT.

The CDR3 nucleotides read TGTGCCAGCGGTCGCCACTCTGGGGCCAACGTCCTGACTTTC. This sequence encodes CASGRHSGANVLTF. V and J are TRBV12-3 or TRBV12-4 and TRBJ2-6; D is unclear. The CDR3 loop spans 14 amino acids. The germline V and J ends were trimmed by 8 bases and 0 bases, with 8 bases remaining between them.

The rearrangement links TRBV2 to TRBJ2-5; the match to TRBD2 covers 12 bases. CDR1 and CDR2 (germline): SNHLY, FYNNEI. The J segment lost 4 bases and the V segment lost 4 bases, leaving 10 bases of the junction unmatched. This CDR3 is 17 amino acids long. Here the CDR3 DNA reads TGTGCCAGCAGTGGGGTCCAACTAGCGGGAGGTGGAGAGACCCAGTACTTC. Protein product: CASSGVQLAGGGETQYF.

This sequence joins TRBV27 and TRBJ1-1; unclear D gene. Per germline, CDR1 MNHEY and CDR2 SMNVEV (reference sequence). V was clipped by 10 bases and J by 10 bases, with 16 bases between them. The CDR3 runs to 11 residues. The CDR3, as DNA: TGTGCCACCCTCTCCGGGGTTGGAGCTTTCTTT. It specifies CATLSGVGAFF.

The CDR3 coding sequence is TGTGCCAGCGGCGCCTCGGGGGCTCAAGAGACCCAGTACTTC. This codes for CASGASGAQETQYF. This chain links TRBV5-4 with TRBJ2-5; D possibly uses TRBD1 or TRBD2 (6 bases each). CDR1 is SGHNT and CDR2 is YYREEE in the germline V gene (reference sequence). This CDR3 contains 14 residues. V was trimmed by 7 bases and J by 2 bases, leaving 15 bases between them.

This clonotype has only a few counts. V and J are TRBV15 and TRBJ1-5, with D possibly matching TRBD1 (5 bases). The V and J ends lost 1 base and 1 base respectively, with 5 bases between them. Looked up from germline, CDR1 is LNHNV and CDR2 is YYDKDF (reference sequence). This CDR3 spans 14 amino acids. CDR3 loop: CATSRGQSNQPQHF. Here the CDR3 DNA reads TGTGCCACCAGCAGAGGACAGAGCAATCAGCCCCAGCATTTT.

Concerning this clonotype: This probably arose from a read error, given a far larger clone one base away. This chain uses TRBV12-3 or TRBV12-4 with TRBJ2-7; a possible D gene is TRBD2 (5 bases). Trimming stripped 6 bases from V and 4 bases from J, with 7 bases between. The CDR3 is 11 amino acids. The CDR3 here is CASREGYEQYF. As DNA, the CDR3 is TGTGCCAGCAGAGAGGGATACGAGCAGTACTTC.

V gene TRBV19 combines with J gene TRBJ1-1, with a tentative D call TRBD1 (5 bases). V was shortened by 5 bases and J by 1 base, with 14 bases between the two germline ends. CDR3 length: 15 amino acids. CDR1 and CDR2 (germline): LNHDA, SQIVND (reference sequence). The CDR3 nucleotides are TGTGCCAGTAGTCTCCTCGTCGGGGCGAACACTGAAGCTTTCTTT. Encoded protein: CASSLLVGANTEAFF.

The CDR3 region is CASSPRGQPYERQYF. In DNA, the CDR3 is TGTGCCAGCAGCCCGCGGGGACAACCCTACGAGCGGCAGTACTTC. This chain uses TRBV4-2 with TRBJ2-7; D may be TRBD1 or TRBD2 (6 bases each). The germline V gene has CDR1 LGHNA and CDR2 YNFKEQ. There are 15 residues in the CDR3. The germline V and J ends were trimmed by 4 bases and 9 bases, with 22 bases remaining between them.

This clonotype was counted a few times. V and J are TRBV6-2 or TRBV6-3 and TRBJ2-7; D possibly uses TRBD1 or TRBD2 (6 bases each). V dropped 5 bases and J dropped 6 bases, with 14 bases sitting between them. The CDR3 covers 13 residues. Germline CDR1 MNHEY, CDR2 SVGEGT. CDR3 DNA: TGTGCCAGCAGTCACCCCCGGGGGCGCGAGCAGTACTTC. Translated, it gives CASSHPRGREQYF.

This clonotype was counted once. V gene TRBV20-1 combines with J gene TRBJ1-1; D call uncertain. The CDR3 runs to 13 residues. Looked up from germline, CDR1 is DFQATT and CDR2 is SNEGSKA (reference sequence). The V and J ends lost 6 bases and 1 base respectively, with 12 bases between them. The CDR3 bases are TGCAGTGCCCCCAGTGTGGCGAACACTGAAGCTTTCTTT. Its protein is CSAPSVANTEAFF.

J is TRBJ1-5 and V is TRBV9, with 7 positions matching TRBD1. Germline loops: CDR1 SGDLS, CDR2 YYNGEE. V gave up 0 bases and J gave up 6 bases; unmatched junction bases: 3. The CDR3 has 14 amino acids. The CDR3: CASSVGGGGQPQHF. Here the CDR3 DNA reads TGTGCCAGCAGCGTAGGAGGGGGCGGTCAGCCCCAGCATTTT.

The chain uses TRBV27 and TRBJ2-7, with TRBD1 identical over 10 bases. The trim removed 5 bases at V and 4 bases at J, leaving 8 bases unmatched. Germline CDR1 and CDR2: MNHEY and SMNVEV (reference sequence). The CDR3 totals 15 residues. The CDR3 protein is CASSIGQGVFYEQYF. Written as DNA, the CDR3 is TGTGCCAGCAGTATCGGACAGGGGGTTTTTTACGAGCAGTACTTC.

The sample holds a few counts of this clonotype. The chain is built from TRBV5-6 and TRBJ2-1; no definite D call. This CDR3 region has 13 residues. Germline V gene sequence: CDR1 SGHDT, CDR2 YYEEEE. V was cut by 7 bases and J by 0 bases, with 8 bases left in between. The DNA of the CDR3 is TGTGCCAGCGACCGAGGCTCCTACAATGAGCAGTTCTTC. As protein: CASDRGSYNEQFF.